This TCR beta chain was sequenced for a study of radiation and T cells in renal cell carcinoma. Only in-frame clones appear in the TCRdb table, and some are missing; sequencing was by immunoSEQ multiplex PCR. The table records about 73,000 clones, roughly 85% of them present only once. Of note for this clone: No antigen is known for it.

The study's findings and limits: No pretreatment tumor biopsies were available for baseline clonotypes.

V lost 7 bases and J lost 4; bases outside the gene matches: 3. Germline lookup yields CDR1 PRHDT and CDR2 FYEKMQ (reference sequence). CDR3 length: 13 amino acids. The time point is: blood 4 weeks post-SBRT, at nephrectomy. The treatment here: 15 Gy SBRT to primary tumor, nephrectomy 4 weeks later. Nephrectomy followed 15 Gy stereotactic body radiation by 4 weeks. After SBRT, blood was collected at 2 and 4 weeks, plus baseline. This renal cell carcinoma was of the clear cell type. The V gene is TRBV13, the J gene TRBJ1-1, with TRBD1 identical over 10 bases. This TCR derives from a woman in her sixties or seventies with renal cell carcinoma. The sequences come from blood, collected from a patient whose treatment included radiotherapy and nephrectomy. The CDR3 region is CASNRDRGTEAFF. The CDR3 DNA reads as TGTGCCAGCAACCGGGACAGGGGCACTGAAGCTTTCTTT. The full variable domain, in which reference TRBV13 and TRBJ1-1 provide the parts outside the CDR3, is AAGVIQSPRHLIKEKRETATLKCYPIPRHDTVYWYQQGPGQDPQFLISFYEKMQSDKGSIPDRFSAQQFSDYHSELNMSSLELGDSALYFCASNRDRGTEAFFGQGTRLTVV.